The T cell receptor (beta chain) under discussion was sequenced for a study of blood T cell repertoires in COVID-19. About the study: COVID-19 samples, acute and convalescent, were from the United States, Italy and Spain. PBMCs, B-cell-depleted T cells, or T cells provided the cDNA or gDNA that made up the material.

Using immunoSEQ multiplex PCR, the repertoire was profiled, and TCRdb retains in-frame clones only, with some absent. The sample has 150,000 to 200,000 clones, 80% to 90% seen once. During active infection, Seattle patients enrolled and were then monitored through disease. Germline V CDR1 and CDR2: KGHSH, LQKENI. V trimming: 6 bases; J trimming: 1 base; junction bases outside the gene matches: 3. This CDR3 has 14 amino acids. What was sequenced was peripheral blood. The sequence was obtained from a woman aged 60-75 years with COVID-19, enrolled during active disease. The rearrangement joins TRBV18 to TRBJ2-7, with 10 nucleotides matching TRBD2. CDR3 sequence: CASSGSGGSYEQYF. CDR3 coding DNA: TGTGCCAGCTCCGGTAGCGGGGGGTCCTACGAGCAGTACTTC.